These T cell receptor beta chains were read from a single sample in a study of blood T cell repertoires in COVID-19. Here immunoSEQ multiplex PCR was the method, and the copy in TCRdb shows in-frame clones only, minus some. The sample shows tens of thousands of clones, approximately 86% of them seen only once. The source material was peripheral blood. The receptors stem from a woman of 80 years or more with acute or convalescent COVID-19. The CDR3 runs from the conserved cysteine through the conserved F or W. The D gene is left open where the match is weak. For some rows the clone size is stated as once, few or many, or as a class when expanded; others skip it.

- | TRBD1 | TRBJ1-1 | TRBV4-2 | CASSTTGQKATEAFF | TGTGCCAGCAGCACAACGGGACAGAAGGCGACTGAAGCTTTCTTT
- | TRBD2 | TRBJ2-5 | TRBV5-1 | CASSLDLRGDFRETQYF | TGCGCCAGCAGCTTGGATCTGCGGGGGGATTTTCGGGAGACCCAGTACTTC
- | TRBD2 | TRBJ2-1 | TRBV3-1/TRBV3-2 | CASSQVGTSGGNEQFF | TGTGCCAGCAGCCAAGTCGGGACTAGCGGGGGAAATGAGCAGTTCTTC
- | - | TRBJ2-5 | TRBV5-1 | CASSLDRAGETQYF | TGCGCCAGCAGCTTGGACAGGGCTGGGGAGACCCAGTACTTC
- | TRBD1 | TRBJ1-5 | TRBV5-8 | CASSSMTGISNQPQHF | TGTGCCAGCAGCTCGATGACAGGGATAAGCAATCAGCCCCAGCATTTT
- | TRBD1 | TRBJ1-5 | TRBV18 | CASSPGQGNQPQHF | TGTGCCAGCTCACCCGGACAGGGGAATCAGCCCCAGCATTTT
- | - | TRBJ2-3 | TRBV5-6 | CASSLWGVSDTQYF | TGTGCCAGCAGCTTGTGGGGGGTATCAGATACGCAGTATTTT
- | TRBD2 | TRBJ2-5 | TRBV30 | CAWGTGGSQETQYF | TGTGCCTGGGGCACGGGGGGGTCCCAAGAGACCCAGTACTTC
- | TRBD1 | TRBJ1-1 | TRBV5-1 | CASSLGTGKTEAFF | TGCGCCAGCAGCTTGGGGACAGGGAAAACTGAAGCTTTCTTT
- | - | TRBJ1-5 | TRBV18 | CASSPQVGDQPQHF | TGTGCCAGCTCACCACAGGTTGGAGATCAGCCCCAGCATTTT
- | - | TRBJ1-5 | TRBV6-5 | CASSRLIGGQPQHF | TGTGCCAGCAGTAGACTTATCGGTGGCCAGCCCCAGCATTTT
- | TRBD2 | TRBJ2-1 | TRBV28 | CASSFPWGLGYNEQFF | TGTGCCAGCAGTTTTCCGTGGGGACTAGGGTACAATGAGCAGTTCTTC
once | - | TRBJ1-2 | TRBV28 | CASSDTNYGYTF | TGTGCCAGCAGTGACACAAACTATGGCTACACCTTC
- | TRBD1 | TRBJ2-1 | TRBV5-8 | CASSLPPTGAYNEQFF | TGTGCCAGCAGCTTGCCACCGACAGGGGCGTACAATGAGCAGTTCTTC
- | - | TRBJ2-1 | TRBV4-1 | CASSRPTGSRNEQFF | TGCGCCAGCAGCCGGCCCACAGGGTCCCGGAATGAGCAGTTCTTC
- | - | TRBJ2-3 | TRBV7-8 | CASSPLDPAGRPYTDTQYF | TGTGCCAGCAGCCCTCTCGATCCCGCGGGACGGCCCTACACAGATACGCAGTATTTT
- | - | TRBJ1-4 | TRBV9 | CASSVRDTGVIVNEKLFF | TGTGCCAGCAGCGTAAGGGACACCGGTGTAATAGTTAATGAAAAACTGTTTTTT
- | - | TRBJ1-4 | TRBV4-1 | CASSQVGAVNEKLFF | TGCGCCAGCAGCCAAGTGGGCGCAGTAAATGAAAAACTGTTTTTT
- | - | TRBJ2-2 | TRBV3-1/TRBV3-2 | CASSQGRVNTGELFF | TGTGCCAGCAGCCAAGGCAGGGTAAACACCGGGGAGCTGTTTTTT
- | TRBD2 | TRBJ2-7 | TRBV7-2 | CASSSPAGPGRYEQYF | TGTGCCAGCAGCTCTCCCGCGGGACCCGGGAGGTACGAGCAGTACTTC
- | - | TRBJ1-3 | TRBV10-2 | CASRSPTAGNTIYF | TGCGCCAGCCGATCGCCGACAGCCGGAAACACCATATATTTT
- | TRBD1 | TRBJ2-7 | TRBV12-3/TRBV12-4 | CASSLDRAREQYF | TGTGCCAGCAGCCTGGACAGGGCTAGAGAGCAGTACTTC
- | - | TRBJ1-6 | TRBV5-6 | CASSLGQFYNSPLHF | TGTGCCAGCAGCTTGGGGCAGTTCTATAATTCACCCCTCCACTTT
- | - | TRBJ2-3 | TRBV6-1 | CASSEAASTDTQYF | TGTGCCAGCAGTGAAGCGGCTAGCACAGATACGCAGTATTTT
- | - | TRBJ1-6 | TRBV5-3 | CARSLPKTAYNSPLHF | TGTGCCAGAAGCCTGCCCAAGACAGCCTATAATTCACCCCTCCACTTT
- | - | TRBJ2-7 | TRBV19 | CASSDSYSYEQYF | TGTGCCAGTAGTGACAGCTACTCCTACGAGCAGTACTTC
- | TRBD1 | TRBJ2-5 | TRBV9 | CASSAGDRGRGETQYF | TGTGCCAGCAGCGCCGGTGACAGGGGGCGCGGTGAGACCCAGTACTTC
once | - | TRBJ1-3 | TRBV5-1 | CASSSAGVGNTIYF | TGCGCCAGCAGCTCGGCAGGGGTTGGAAACACCATATATTTT